Listed here are 20 T cell receptor beta chains from one sample, sequenced in a study of blood T cell repertoires in COVID-19. Using immunoSEQ multiplex PCR, the repertoire was profiled, and TCRdb retains in-frame clones only, with some absent. The table includes more than 200,000 clones, around 87% detected once. Sample: PBMCs or T cells enriched from blood (not recorded which). The source of these receptors is a woman in her 30s with acute COVID-19.

The J gene is TRBJ1-2, the V gene TRBV28; unclear D gene. Germline V gene lookup returns CDR1 MDHEN and CDR2 SYDVKM. There are 13 residues in the CDR3. V was pared by 6 bases and J by 3 bases, with 11 bases between. The CDR3 protein is CASRSESYYGYTF. CDR3 coding DNA: TGTGCCAGCAGATCCGAGAGTTACTATGGCTACACCTTC.

The CDR3 reads CASSLKGDNEQFF. CDR3 nucleotides: TGTGCCAGCAGTTTAAAAGGGGACAATGAGCAGTTCTTC. The chain uses TRBV12-3 or TRBV12-4 and TRBJ2-1, with D possibly being TRBD1 (5 bases). The CDR3 runs 13 residues. V dropped 2 bases and J dropped 5 bases, with 7 bases sitting between them.

This clone occurred once. The chain is built from TRBV13 and TRBJ1-1; possible D gene TRBD1, 5 bases. Germline values: CDR1 PRHDT, CDR2 FYEKMQ (reference sequence). Trimming took 3 bases from V and 7 from J, leaving 18 bases between them. CDR3 length: 15 residues. The CDR3 sequence: CASSLFGGTSIEAFF. In DNA, the CDR3 is TGTGCCAGCAGCTTGTTCGGGGGAACGTCGATTGAAGCTTTCTTT. The whole variable domain, filled in from reference TRBV13 and TRBJ1-1, reads AAGVIQSPRHLIKEKRETATLKCYPIPRHDTVYWYQQGPGQDPQFLISFYEKMQSDKGSIPDRFSAQQFSDYHSELNMSSLELGDSALYFCASSLFGGTSIEAFFGQGTRLTVV.

The V gene is TRBV28, the J gene TRBJ1-3; a possible D gene is TRBD1 (6 bases). The V gene lost 5 bases and the J gene lost 4 bases, with 21 bases spanning the gap. Germline CDR1 reads MDHEN; CDR2 reads SYDVKM. CDR3 length equals 17 residues. CDR3: CASSPPWGPGGGNTIYF. Written as DNA, the CDR3 is TGTGCCAGCAGTCCGCCTTGGGGGCCGGGTGGAGGAAACACCATATATTTT.

The chain couples TRBV11-2 to TRBJ1-1; TRBD1 matches 8 bases. J lost 10 bases, V lost 5 bases, and 15 bases had no gene match. Germline V gives CDR1 SGHAT, CDR2 FQNNGV. The CDR3 is 15 residues long. The CDR3 DNA reads as TGTGCCAGCAGCGGCCAGCTCGGGACAGGTTTGGGAGCTTTCTTT. Its protein is CASSGQLGTGLGAFF.

The CDR3: CASSVEGTVYNSPLHF. The CDR3, as DNA: TGTGCCAGCAGCGTAGAGGGGACAGTCTATAATTCACCCCTCCACTTT. The genes are TRBV9 and TRBJ1-6; 7 bases agree with TRBD1. Germline lookup yields CDR1 SGDLS and CDR2 YYNGEE. This CDR3 is 16 amino acids long. The junction had 3 bases not matched to a gene; V was cut back by 0 bases and J by 3 bases.

This sequence joins TRBV10-3 and TRBJ2-2; D possibly corresponds to TRBD1 (6 bases). V lost 2 bases to trimming and J lost 4 bases, with 14 bases between them. Germline CDR1 ENHRY, CDR2 SYGVKD. The length of the CDR3 is 16 residues. The DNA of the CDR3 is TGTGCCATCAGTGAGAGGGAACAGGGTTCCACCGGGGAGCTGTTTTTT. Its translation: CAISEREQGSTGELFF.

The chain employs TRBV3-1 (or the pseudogene TRBV3-2) and TRBJ2-2; D not resolved. From germline, CDR1 is LGHDT and CDR2 YNNKEL (reference sequence). Between the trimmed V and J ends, which lost 2 bases and 4 bases, there was a span of 5 bases. The CDR3 totals 13 residues. As DNA, the CDR3 is TGTGCCAGCAGCCAAACGCGCACCGGGGAGCTGTTTTTT. It is translated as CASSQTRTGELFF.

There are a few counts of this clone. The V call is TRBV19, the J call TRBJ2-2, with D possibly matching TRBD1 (6 bases). The germline CDR1 and CDR2 sequences are LNHDA and SQIVND (reference sequence). This CDR3 spans 14 amino acids. V lost 7 bases, J lost 3 bases, and 12 bases lay in between. The DNA of the CDR3 is TGTGCCAGTAACCCGACAGGATACACCGGGGAGCTGTTTTTT. It encodes CASNPTGYTGELFF.

The J gene is TRBJ2-4, the V gene TRBV24-1, with 8 bases identical to TRBD2. The CDR3 is 15 residues long. The germline V gene encodes CDR1 KGHDR and CDR2 SFDVKD. V gave up 4 bases and J gave up 6 bases; unmatched junction bases: 7. The CDR3 spells CATSDASAGGNIQYF. For the CDR3, the DNA is TGTGCCACCAGTGACGCCTCGGCGGGGGGAAACATTCAGTACTTC.

The rearrangement joins TRBV15 to TRBJ2-7; 9 bases align to TRBD2. V shed 8 bases, J shed 3 bases, and the junction held 5 bases outside the gene matches. The germline CDR1 and CDR2 sequences are LNHNV and YYDKDF (reference sequence). This CDR3 comprises 13 residues. As DNA, the CDR3 is TGTGCCACCGGGCTAGCGGGACACTACGAGCAGTACTTC. Translation: CATGLAGHYEQYF.

This sequence joins TRBV29-1 and TRBJ2-3; unclear D gene. The germline V and J ends were trimmed by 0 bases and 5 bases, with 15 bases remaining between them. Germline values: CDR1 SQVTM, CDR2 ANQGSEA. The CDR3 is made up of 15 amino acids. The DNA for the CDR3 is TGCAGCGTTGAAGAAGAGGCCGAACCTCAAGATACGCAGTATTTT. Translated: CSVEEEAEPQDTQYF.

The chain carries TRBV5-6 and TRBJ2-1, with TRBD2 identical over 8 bases. Germline V gene data show CDR1 as SGHDT and CDR2 as YYEEEE. Trimming at V came to 4 bases and at J to 3 bases, leaving 12 bases not matched to a gene. The CDR3 runs to 17 residues. In nucleotides, the CDR3 is TGTGCCAGCAGCAACCTGGGTGGGCTAGCGGGCTACAATGAGCAGTTCTTC. This gives the protein CASSNLGGLAGYNEQFF.

This chain links TRBV28 with TRBJ1-1, with TRBD1 as a possible D gene (5 bases). Trimming left V 1 base short and J 2 bases short, with 11 bases between. The CDR3 extends over 15 amino acids. Germline V CDR1 and CDR2: MDHEN, SYDVKM. CDR3 DNA sequence: TGTGCCAGCAGTTTATATGGCAGGGCCAACACTGAAGCTTTCTTT. Protein sequence: CASSLYGRANTEAFF. Variable domain in full (rest from reference TRBV28 and TRBJ1-1): DVKVTQSSRYLVKRTGEKVFLECVQDMDHENMFWYRQDPGLGLRLIYFSYDVKMKEKGDIPEGYSVSREKKERFSLILESASTNQTSMYLCASSLYGRANTEAFFGQGTRLTVV.

The genes are TRBV7-6 and TRBJ1-6; 9 nucleotides align to TRBD1. The CDR3 length is 16 residues. Looked up from germline, CDR1 is SGHVS and CDR2 is FNYEAQ. Trimming at V came to 0 bases and at J to 9 bases, leaving 6 bases not matched to a gene. The CDR3: CASSLAGRDRASPLHF. As DNA, the CDR3 is TGTGCCAGCAGCTTAGCAGGCCGGGACAGGGCTTCACCCCTCCACTTT.

This chain's CDR3 is CASSEGRTQNTEAFF. The CDR3 DNA sequence: TGTGCCAGCAGTGAAGGCAGAACCCAGAACACTGAAGCTTTCTTT. The chain is built from TRBV6-1 and TRBJ1-1; no definite D call. V shed 1 base and J shed 1 base, with 10 bases lying between them. This CDR3 has 15 residues. In germline, CDR1 is MNHNS, CDR2 SASEGT.

CDR3 nucleotide sequence: TGTGCCAGCAGCTTTATTGGGACAGGGGTCGATGAGCAGTTCTTC. It yields the protein CASSFIGTGVDEQFF. This chain joins TRBV7-2 and TRBJ2-1; 10 bases match TRBD1. The CDR3 runs to 15 residues. The V gene end was trimmed by 3 bases and the J gene end by 8 bases; junction bases not matched to a gene: 7. Germline CDR1 reads SGHTA; CDR2 reads FQGNSA.

J is TRBJ2-7 and V is TRBV19, with a possible D match to TRBD2 (6 bases). This CDR3 is built from 14 residues. The germline V gene encodes CDR1 LNHDA and CDR2 SQIVND (reference sequence). V was shortened by 3 bases and J by 6 bases, with 15 bases between the two germline ends. Here the CDR3 reads CASSIGGGVGEQYF. CDR3 nucleotide sequence: TGTGCCAGTAGTATCGGAGGCGGGGTGGGCGAGCAGTACTTC.

This chain uses TRBV2 with TRBJ1-1; tentatively, D is TRBD1 (6 bases). The germline V gene has CDR1 SNHLY and CDR2 FYNNEI. The CDR3 spans 13 residues. V was pared by 7 bases and J by 5 bases, with 14 bases between. The CDR3, as DNA: TGTGCCAGCAAGGGGACATCGAGGACTGAAGCTTTCTTT. This translates into CASKGTSRTEAFF.

This sequence joins TRBV19 and TRBJ1-1; 11 nucleotides line up with TRBD1. V lost 7 bases and J lost 4; bases outside the gene matches: 8. The V gene's germline CDR1 is LNHDA and CDR2 SQIVND (reference sequence). The CDR3 is 15 residues long. The CDR3: CASIEPGTGGTEAFF. CDR3 DNA sequence: TGTGCCAGTATTGAACCCGGGACAGGGGGCACTGAAGCTTTCTTT.